This TCR beta chain came from a study of shared clonotypes between healthy human individuals (dated by TCRdb to about 2020). Turning to the overall study: Three men and a couple of women, aged 18 to 49 years, made up the cohort. For each donor, CD4 naive and CD4 memory were each run on three plates, CD8 naive on two plates, and CD8 memory on one plate. Leukapheresis yielded between about 0.9 and 9 billion PBMCs per donor. To increase sequencing depth and limit assay-specific biases, different laboratories used diverse techniques to prepare libraries and sequence TCR repertoires. To estimate repertoire size and how much clonotypes are shared between individuals, the study performed deep sequencing of blood TCR repertoires from roughly five healthy adults.

Points the paper makes about the study in general: Based on pairwise subsampling, the degree of clonotype sharing among donors was expected to be affected by sequencing depth. Sampling was restricted to blood, and TCR repertoires in tissue are likely to differ from TCR repertoires in blood. Clonotypes shared by all four sorted-subset donors showed higher generation probabilities than non-shared clonotypes. Naive subsets generally had larger estimated clonotype richness than memory subsets did. Because the study included only a small number of donors, the genetic and exposure-history diversity represented was limited. When several donors were compared, the shared fraction of clonotypes was 5% to 6.5% for naive CD4, 3% to 4% for naive CD8, more than 2% for memory CD4, and roughly 0.43% for memory CD8. Incomplete sequencing was indicated by rarefaction of sorted-subset datasets, despite the large sequencing depth.

The donors were healthy, HIV-negative adults with no recently reported acute infections or vaccinations. Every donor was a Caucasian adult residing in Nashville, Tennessee, USA. Magnetic negative selection was used to enrich CD4+ T cells, after which naive cells were positively selected on CD45RA and the negative fraction became the memory subset. Blood was collected by leukapheresis, and PBMCs were isolated by Ficoll-Histopaque density gradient centrifugation and then cryopreserved in liquid nitrogen vapor phase. Analytical flow cytometry was used to check the purity and quantity of each magnetically sorted T cell population. Genomic DNA was isolated from every sorted fraction and measured by UV absorbance on a Nanodrop 2000c. TCR CDR3 regions were amplified from genomic DNA by multiplex PCR using the deep immunoSEQ assay. Genomic DNA extracted from each cell subset was distributed evenly over all wells of several immunoSEQ 96-well plates, and each plate served as one replicate. For sorted subsets, about 220 ng of genomic DNA, equivalent to 25,000 to 35,000 T cell genomes, went into each replicate PCR. The purified libraries were quantified using a Qubit 3.0 fluorometer, sized with a Bioanalyzer 2100, and then quantified again using the KAPA Library Quantification kit. Every immunoSEQ 96-well plate was sequenced on a separate single-read 150-cycle Illumina NextSeq 550 flow cell. Regarding the original processing steps: Because only junctional sequences without quality scores were contained in the immunoSEQ output, filtering matching that applied to full-length reads could not be performed. Sequences were annotated with PyIR, a Python wrapper for IgBLAST v1.9, using IMGT germline references to assign V/J genes and CDR3. Any read was removed if the V/J assignment was weak (E-value above 1e-6), the CDR3 was missing, or the read contained stop codons, out-of-frame junctions, or ambiguous translated residues. V3J clonotypes were defined as sequences sharing an identical inferred V gene, J gene, and CDR3 amino acid sequence. Percentage overlap between repertoires was computed as shared unique clonotypes divided by the size of the smaller repertoire. Repertoire richness was assessed with RTK rarefaction, the Chao1 estimator, and Recon v2.1 estimates of unobserved clonotypes. Generation probabilities were computed with OLGA for all TCRbeta clonotypes obtained by the gDNA method from a handful of donors. TCRdb limited this immuneACCESS table to in-frame rearrangements with V and J called. A share of clones is missing; checked studies link under half to unresolved V genes, and the rest is unexplained. V and J calls and clone size are given by that table; D and trimming were obtained from the DNA. The sample includes 2 million to 2.5 million clones, with approximately 94% observed a single time. The ten top clones hold roughly 0.13% of the sample.

Points on this clone: This clone's antigen is unknown. Per-base qualities were not stored, and no clone one base away is much larger.

Sequencing was carried out using naive CD4+ T cells sorted from blood. The sample's cell subset or site label, in plain terms: CD45RA+ positively selected. The sequence was obtained from a young man in good health.

The CDR3 region has the sequence CASSLDIYNSPLHF. The nucleotides read TGCGCCAGCAGCTTGGATATCTATAATTCACCCCTCCACTTT. The sequence links TRBV5-1 to TRBJ1-6, with an unclear D gene assignment. V is clipped by 0 bases and J by 3 bases, and the sequence between their germline boundaries is 4 bases long. From the cysteine up to the phenylalanine, the CDR3 has a length of 14 residues. Of all the DNA, just the CDR3 is kept, 42 bases in frame from base 1. According to the germline V gene, CDR1 reads SGHRS and CDR2 reads YFSETQ.